Detailed here is one T cell receptor (beta chain). The antigen is undetermined. Libraries were prepared by immunoSEQ multiplex PCR; TCRdb keeps only in-frame clonotypes and omits some of them. The sample has 2 million to 3 million clones, 80% to 95% seen once. The data were obtained in a study of shared clonotypes between healthy human individuals. Study background: There were three CD4 naive, three CD4 memory, two CD8 naive and one CD8 memory plates per donor. Whole-study results and caveats: In a few donors, about 5% of naive CD4 clonotypes appeared in common. Clonotypes shared by all four donors outscored non-shared clonotypes in generation probability. Tissue TCR repertoires likely differ from these blood-only repertoires.

V was pared by 5 bases and J by 5 bases, with 10 bases between. From germline, CDR1 is SGHRS and CDR2 YFSETQ. The CDR3 consists of 12 residues. This clonotype was sampled from a man younger than 30 in good health. Some clones in this sample may be carry-over from other donors' samples. The sample taken for sequencing was naive CD4+ T cells from PBMCs. Regarding subset: CD45RA+ positively selected. The rearrangement joins TRBV5-1 to TRBJ2-5; D uncertain. The CDR3 sequence is CASSAVRETQYF. CDR3 nucleotides: TGCGCCAGCAGTGCAGTTCGGGAGACCCAGTACTTC.